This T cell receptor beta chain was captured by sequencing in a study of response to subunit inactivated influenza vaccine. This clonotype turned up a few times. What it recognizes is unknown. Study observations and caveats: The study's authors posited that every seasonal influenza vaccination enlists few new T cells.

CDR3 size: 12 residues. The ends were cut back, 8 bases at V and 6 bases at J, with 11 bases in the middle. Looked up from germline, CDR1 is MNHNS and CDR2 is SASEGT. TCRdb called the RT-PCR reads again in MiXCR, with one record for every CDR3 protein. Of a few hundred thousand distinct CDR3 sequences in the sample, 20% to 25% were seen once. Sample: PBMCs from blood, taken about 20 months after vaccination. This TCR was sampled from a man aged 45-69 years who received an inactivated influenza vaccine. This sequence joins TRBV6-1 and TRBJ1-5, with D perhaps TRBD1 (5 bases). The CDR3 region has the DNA TGTGCCAGCGAGTCGGGGGTTCAGCCCCAGCATTTT. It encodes CASESGVQPQHF.